Here is one T cell receptor beta chain with its context. This entry comes from a study of T cell changes during pregnancy in multiple sclerosis. Per germline, CDR1 PRHDT and CDR2 FYEKMQ (reference sequence). Trimming cost V 6 bases and J 4 bases; bases outside gene matches: 12. This CDR3 contains 16 residues. Only in-frame clones appear in the TCRdb table, and some are missing; sequencing was by immunoSEQ multiplex PCR. Here the sample spans under 45,000 clones, more than 85% being singletons. The TCR sequence derives from a female donor with multiple sclerosis, enrolled in a pregnancy study. The chain has TRBV13 and TRBJ2-3; 8 bases fit TRBD1. The sequencing used CD4+ T cells from peripheral blood mononuclear cells, collected in the third trimester of pregnancy. The CDR3 here is CASRAMTGEFADTQYF. CDR3 sequence (DNA): TGTGCCAGCAGAGCCATGACAGGGGAGTTTGCAGATACGCAGTATTTT. The complete variable domain, with remaining parts taken from reference TRBV13 and TRBJ2-3, reads AAGVIQSPRHLIKEKRETATLKCYPIPRHDTVYWYQQGPGQDPQFLISFYEKMQSDKGSIPDRFSAQQFSDYHSELNMSSLELGDSALYFCASRAMTGEFADTQYFGPGTRLTVL.